Described below is a single T cell receptor (beta chain) sequence and its context. Its antigen is as yet unknown. This record belongs to a study of T cell responses to AZD1222 COVID-19 vaccine. Produced via immunoSEQ multiplex PCR; TCRdb's table is partial and in-frame only. The data hold 180,000 or so clones, with approximately 90% observed a single time. Trimming left V 3 bases short and J 8 bases short, with 7 bases between. The CDR3 has 12 residues. Study outcomes and limitations: Most donors were white British, females outnumbered males, and clonal diversity was possibly underestimated. Mapped onto spike, vaccine-associated CD4 TCRs spanned it and were dominant at 160-218 and 743-854.

Sequencing used peripheral blood, obtained 28 days after the second AZD1222 dose. This receptor was taken from an adult who received the AZD1222 COVID-19 vaccine. The chain recombines TRBV12-3 or TRBV12-4 with TRBJ2-2; D not certain. CDR3 sequence reads: CASSLTKGELFF. The CDR3 coding sequence is TGTGCCAGCAGTTTGACCAAGGGGGAGCTGTTTTTT.